This T cell receptor (beta chain) was sequenced for a study of blood T cells in healthy people across ages. Study results and caveats: Naive T cell percentage showed a strong correlation with the diversity of TCR beta. The long-lived group displayed more naive CD4+ cells, plus higher diversity, than the aged donors did.

A J-beta primer mix and a sample-barcoded 5' primer were used in a second PCR of about 7 to 11 cycles. There were at least 3 million CDR3-containing paired-end reads obtained from each sample. Each CDR3 protein gets one entry after TCRdb re-called the 5' RACE reads with MiXCR. The table includes about 730,000 distinct CDR3 sequences, around 40% detected once. CDR1 is DFQATT, CDR2 SNEGSKA, per germline (reference sequence). CDR3 length: 15 residues. As regards this clonotype: Its matching antigen is unknown.

No fewer than 6 million PBMCs went into each sample. This sequence originates from a woman aged 60-75 years in good health. The sample comprised blood. The V and J genes are TRBV20-1 and TRBJ2-5; D may correspond to TRBD1 or TRBD2 (5 bases each). TRBJ2-7 matches the DNA end more closely, so the J call is doubtful. Written as DNA, the CDR3 is TGCAGTGCGCGACCGACCGGGACGTCAACCTACGAGCAGTACTTC. It translates to CSARPTGTSTYEQYF.